The 24 T cell receptor beta chains presented below share a single source sample, sequenced in a study of T cells in Graves' hyperthyroidism and ophthalmopathy. Amplified TCR beta CDR3 regions derived from RNA transcripts. With the HTBI primer set, the TCR CDR3 went through a first round of RT-PCR. TCRdb itself ran the multiplex PCR reads through MiXCR, one entry per CDR3 protein. The data contain approximately 700,000 distinct CDR3 sequences, about a sixth of them singletons. Source material: blood. The receptors stem from a man between 18 and 35 years old with Graves' hyperthyroidism.

The CDR3 here is CASSVTGLAGVRYTGELFF. CDR3 coding DNA: TGTGCCAGCAGCGTGACCGGACTAGCGGGTGTCCGGTACACCGGGGAGCTGTTTTTT. The V gene is TRBV7-6, the J gene TRBJ2-2, with 11 positions matching TRBD2. Germline lookup yields CDR1 SGHVS and CDR2 FNYEAQ. V shed 5 bases, J shed 3 bases, and the junction held 14 bases outside the gene matches. The CDR3 runs to 19 residues. The full variable domain, rest sourced from reference TRBV7-6 and TRBJ2-2, is GAGVSQSPRYKVTKRGQDVALRCDPISGHVSLYWYRQALGQGPEFLTYFNYEAQQDKSGLPNDRFSAERPEGSISTLTIQRTEQRDSAMYRCASSVTGLAGVRYTGELFFGEGSRLTVL.

This sequence joins TRBV5-1 and TRBJ1-2, with 8 bases that match TRBD1. Germline values: CDR1 SGHRS, CDR2 YFSETQ. V lost 4 bases to trimming and J lost 6 bases; unmatched junction nucleotides: 8. The CDR3 is 14 amino acids. The CDR3 DNA is TGCGCCAGCAGCGCCCGACCGACAGGGGATGGCTACACCTTC. Translating gives CASSARPTGDGYTF.

This clonotype was seen repeatedly, ten times or more. CDR3 sequence (DNA): TGTGCCAGCAGTCTAGCCTTCGCTAGCGTCAATGAGCAGTTCTTC. Its protein product is CASSLAFASVNEQFF. The chain combines TRBV28 with TRBJ2-1; D perhaps matches TRBD2 (6 bases). There are 15 residues in the CDR3. Per the germline V gene, CDR1 is MDHEN and CDR2 is SYDVKM. Trimming removed 5 bases from V and 6 bases from J, with 17 bases in between.

This clonotype turned up a few times. This sequence joins TRBV6-1 and TRBJ1-3; 7 bases fit TRBD1. CDR1 is MNHNS and CDR2 is SASEGT in the germline V gene. The CDR3 consists of 17 residues. V shed 2 bases and J 0 bases; nucleotides not matched to a gene: 7. The CDR3: CASSEIIGGFSGNTIYF. Written as DNA, the CDR3 is TGTGCCAGCAGTGAAATAATAGGGGGCTTCTCTGGAAACACCATATATTTT.

This clonotype appeared a few times. The chain joins TRBV5-1 to TRBJ2-6; D may be TRBD1 or TRBD2 (5 bases each). This CDR3 region has 18 residues. The V end was cut by 0 bases, the J end by 0 bases, with 13 bases between. Germline V lookup: CDR1 SGHRS, CDR2 YFSETQ. DNA for the CDR3: TGCGCCAGCAGCTTGGGTCGGGACCCATACTCTGGGGCCAACGTCCTGACTTTC. Residues: CASSLGRDPYSGANVLTF. The full variable domain, rest sourced from reference TRBV5-1 and TRBJ2-6, is KAGVTQTPRYLIKTRGQQVTLSCSPISGHRSVSWYQQTPGQGLQFLFEYFSETQRNKGNFPGRFSGRQFSNSRSEMNVSTLELGDSALYLCASSLGRDPYSGANVLTFGAGSRLTVL.

The J gene is TRBJ2-3, the V gene TRBV12-3 or TRBV12-4; the match to TRBD2 covers 9 bases. The junction had 10 bases not matched to a gene; V was cut back by 3 bases and J by 6 bases. This CDR3 spans 16 amino acids. The CDR3 DNA reads as TGTGCCAGCAGTTTGACTAGCGGCACTGGGACGGATACGCAGTATTTT. Protein: CASSLTSGTGTDTQYF.

This clonotype has at least ten counts. This chain joins TRBV18 and TRBJ2-3; 9 positions match TRBD1. Trimming cost V 4 bases and J 0 bases; bases outside gene matches: 8. CDR3 length equals 17 residues. Germline assignment: CDR1 KGHSH and CDR2 LQKENI. CDR3 coding DNA: TGTGCCAGCTCACGACTCCCCGGGACAGGGAGCACAGATACGCAGTATTTT. Its translation is CASSRLPGTGSTDTQYF.

A note on this clonotype: A single base separates this from a much larger clone, so it may be a read error. The V gene is TRBV27, the J gene TRBJ2-5, with D uncertain. The germline V gene encodes CDR1 MNHEY and CDR2 SMNVEV (reference sequence). Trimming stripped 8 bases from V and 4 bases from J, with 14 bases between. The CDR3 extends over 13 amino acids. Here the CDR3 DNA reads TGTGCCAGCGGTTCCCGTAGGCGAGAGACCCAGTACTTC. Encoded protein: CASGSRRRETQYF.

This rearrangement joins TRBV7-2 to TRBJ2-1, with 13 bases that match TRBD2. Germline values: CDR1 SGHTA, CDR2 FQGNSA. The CDR3 consists of 13 residues. Trimming removed 8 bases from V and 7 bases from J; junction bases left unmatched: 2. The CDR3 region is CASLTSGRNEQFF. The CDR3 region has the DNA TGTGCCAGCCTGACTAGCGGGAGGAATGAGCAGTTCTTC.

This clonotype was recorded at least ten times. The chain recombines TRBV28 with TRBJ2-7; D may correspond to TRBD1 or TRBD2 (5 bases each). The CDR3 runs 14 residues. The germline CDR1 and CDR2 sequences are MDHEN and SYDVKM. Trimming cost V 3 bases and J 7 bases, with 16 bases left between them. The CDR3 protein is CASSLEVRWGEQYF. In DNA, the CDR3 is TGTGCCAGCAGTTTGGAGGTTAGATGGGGGGAGCAGTACTTC.

The chain has TRBV14 and TRBJ1-1, with a possible D match to TRBD1 (6 bases). The CDR3 extends over 14 amino acids. Trimming took off 4 bases at V and 4 bases at J, with 13 bases between the two ends. The germline V gene has CDR1 SGHDN and CDR2 FVKESK. CDR3 coding DNA: TGTGCCAGCAGCCGTAGGGGGTTTACCACTGAAGCTTTCTTT. This translates into CASSRRGFTTEAFF.

This chain uses TRBV20-1 with TRBJ2-1, with a tentative D call TRBD2 (6 bases). V lost 1 base and J 5 bases, leaving 15 bases between the germline ends. Germline values: CDR1 DFQATT, CDR2 SNEGSKA (reference sequence). The CDR3 has 15 residues. The CDR3 region has the DNA TGCAGTGCTAGAGTTCAGCGGGCGAAGGACAATGAGCAGTTCTTC. Its protein is CSARVQRAKDNEQFF.

This clonotype was seen only a few times. The V call is TRBV5-6, the J call TRBJ2-7; D gene uncertain. The germline gives CDR1 SGHDT, CDR2 YYEEEE. The CDR3 runs 15 residues. V lost 3 bases to trimming and J lost 2 bases, with 15 bases between them. The chain's CDR3 is CASSSESRRTYEQYF. The CDR3 bases are TGTGCCAGCAGCTCGGAGTCACGACGGACCTACGAGCAGTACTTC.

This clonotype was observed many times. At one end, the junction sequence differs from germline, possibly due to a read error. The V call is TRBV7-8, the J call TRBJ2-1; 14 positions agree with TRBD2. The length of the CDR3 is 19 residues. From germline, CDR1 is SGHVS and CDR2 FQNEAQ. The DNA of the CDR3 is TGTACCAGCAGCTTTCCGACCGGGACTAGCGGGAGTACTACTTATGAGCAGTTCTTC. Residues: CTSSFPTGTSGSTTYEQFF.

In its sample, this clonotype was seen many times. The chain joins TRBV28 to TRBJ1-1; a weak D match, TRBD1 (6 bases). The CDR3 sequence is 16 residues long. Trimming shortened V by 6 bases and J by 3 bases, and 20 bases separated the two germline ends. Germline CDR1 and CDR2: MDHEN and SYDVKM. The chain's CDR3 is CASSLRGRGRDTEAFF. The CDR3 region has the DNA TGTGCCAGCAGCCTAAGGGGACGGGGGCGGGACACTGAAGCTTTCTTT.

In DNA, the CDR3 is TGTGCCAGCAGTTACTCGGGACAATCGAATGAAAAACTGTTTTTT. It translates to CASSYSGQSNEKLFF. The rearrangement joins TRBV6-6 to TRBJ1-4; perhaps TRBD1 as D (6 bases). The CDR3 length is 15 residues. V gave up 0 bases and J gave up 5 bases, with 10 bases separating them. CDR1 is MNHNY, CDR2 SVGAGI, per germline (reference sequence).

In its sample, this clonotype was seen a few times. The chain couples TRBV18 to TRBJ1-1; D remains ambiguous. Germline V gene sequence: CDR1 KGHSH, CDR2 LQKENI. The CDR3 has 13 residues. The ends were cut back, 3 bases at V and 0 bases at J, with 5 bases in the middle. The CDR3, as DNA: TGTGCCAGCTCACCGAATGTGAACACTGAAGCTTTCTTT. It specifies CASSPNVNTEAFF.

Written as DNA, the CDR3 is TGCGCCAGCAGCTTTACAGGGGGCCACGAGCAGTACTTC. Its translation is CASSFTGGHEQYF. This chain uses TRBV5-1 with TRBJ2-7; 9 bases are a match to TRBD1. Germline loops: CDR1 SGHRS, CDR2 YFSETQ. The CDR3 totals 13 residues. Losses at the gene ends were 2 bases for V and 5 bases for J; bases not matched to a gene: 2.

This clonotype has just a few counts. CDR3 in amino acids: CASSQDPSNTGELFF. The CDR3 DNA is TGCGCCAGCAGCCAAGATCCCTCGAACACCGGGGAGCTGTTTTTT. V gene TRBV4-1 combines with J gene TRBJ2-2; D remains ambiguous. Germline V CDR1 and CDR2: MGHRA, YSYEKL. The CDR3 sequence is 15 residues long. V was cut by 0 bases and J by 0 bases, with 5 bases left in between.

The CDR3 DNA is TGTGCCAGCAGTTTATTCATCCCGGGACTAGCGGGAGTCAGGGGCTACGAGCAGTACTTC. Amino acid sequence: CASSLFIPGLAGVRGYEQYF. The gene calls are TRBV27 and TRBJ2-7; 14 positions agree with TRBD2. The CDR3 is 20 residues long. J gave up 3 bases and V 1 base, and 14 bases lay outside the gene matches. Looked up from germline, CDR1 is MNHEY and CDR2 is SMNVEV (reference sequence).

In this sample, this clonotype turned up many times. The chain links TRBV2 to TRBJ1-2; D ambiguous. V was clipped by 7 bases and J by 7 bases, with 19 bases between them. The CDR3 has 14 residues. Germline CDR1 is SNHLY and CDR2 is FYNNEI. The CDR3 region has the DNA TGTGCCAGCACGAAAGGAGTGGGGAAGAGTGGCTACACCTTC. Amino acid sequence: CASTKGVGKSGYTF. The whole variable domain, remainder taken from reference TRBV2 and TRBJ1-2, is EPEVTQTPSHQVTQMGQEVILRCVPISNHLYFYWYRQILGQKVEFLVSFYNNEISEKSEIFDDQFSVERPDGSNFTLKIRSTKLEDSAMYFCASTKGVGKSGYTFGSGTRLTVV.

Remarks on this clonotype: One end of the junction does not line up with germline, which may come from a read error. The chain carries TRBV7-3 and TRBJ2-6; 10 nucleotides line up with TRBD1. The CDR3 covers 19 residues. Germline CDR1 reads SGHTA; CDR2 reads FQGTGA. In nucleotides, the CDR3 is TGTGCCAGCAGCTTACGAGGGACAGGGGTCCGCTCTGGGGCCAGCGTCCTGACTTTC. This gives the protein CASSLRGTGVRSGASVLTF.

This clonotype was seen repeatedly, ten times or more. This chain connects TRBV28 to TRBJ2-7; D gene ambiguous. CDR1 MDHEN and CDR2 SYDVKM come from the germline V gene. The CDR3 spans 11 residues. With 1 base removed from V and 6 bases from J, the gap between germline ends came to 4 bases. DNA of the CDR3: TGTGCCAGCAGTTTATACTCCGAGCAGTACTTC. The encoded protein is CASSLYSEQYF.

This clonotype occurred many times. The genes are TRBV6-2 or TRBV6-3 and TRBJ1-1; D gene ambiguous. The germline CDR1 and CDR2 sequences are MNHEY and SVGEGT. V was clipped by 6 bases and J by 4 bases, with 12 bases between them. CDR3 length: 13 residues. The CDR3 reads CASSFGRVTEAFF. CDR3 coding DNA: TGTGCCAGCAGCTTCGGGCGAGTCACTGAAGCTTTCTTT.